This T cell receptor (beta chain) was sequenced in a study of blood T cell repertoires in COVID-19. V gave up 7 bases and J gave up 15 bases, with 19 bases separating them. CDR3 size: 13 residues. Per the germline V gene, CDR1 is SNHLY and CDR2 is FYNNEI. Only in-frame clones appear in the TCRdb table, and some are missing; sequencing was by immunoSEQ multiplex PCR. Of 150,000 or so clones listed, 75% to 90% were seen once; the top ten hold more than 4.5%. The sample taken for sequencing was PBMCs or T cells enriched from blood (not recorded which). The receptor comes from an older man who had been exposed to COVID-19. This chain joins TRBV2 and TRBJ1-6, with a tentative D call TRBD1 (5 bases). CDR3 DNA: TGTGCCAGCACCCGAGGAATGTCGGGGGGCCTCCACTTT. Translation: CASTRGMSGGLHF.